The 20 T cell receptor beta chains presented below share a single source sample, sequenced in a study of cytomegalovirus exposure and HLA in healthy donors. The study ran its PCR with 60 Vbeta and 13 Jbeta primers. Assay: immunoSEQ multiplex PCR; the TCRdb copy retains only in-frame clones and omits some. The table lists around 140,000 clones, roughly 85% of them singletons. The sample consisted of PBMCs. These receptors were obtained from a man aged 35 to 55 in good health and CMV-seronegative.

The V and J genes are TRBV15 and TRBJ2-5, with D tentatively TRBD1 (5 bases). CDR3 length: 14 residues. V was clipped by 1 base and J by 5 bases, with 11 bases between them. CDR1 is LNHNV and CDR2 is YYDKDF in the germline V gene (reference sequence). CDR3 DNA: TGTGCCACCAGCAGAGTGGTTAAGGGGGAGACCCAGTACTTC. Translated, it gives CATSRVVKGETQYF.

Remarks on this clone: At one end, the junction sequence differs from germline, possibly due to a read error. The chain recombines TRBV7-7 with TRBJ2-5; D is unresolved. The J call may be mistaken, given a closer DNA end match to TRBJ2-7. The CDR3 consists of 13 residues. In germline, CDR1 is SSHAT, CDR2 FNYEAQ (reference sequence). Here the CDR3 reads CASSLAPSNEQYF. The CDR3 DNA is TGTGCTAGCAGCTTAGCCCCTTCTAACGAGCAGTACTTC.

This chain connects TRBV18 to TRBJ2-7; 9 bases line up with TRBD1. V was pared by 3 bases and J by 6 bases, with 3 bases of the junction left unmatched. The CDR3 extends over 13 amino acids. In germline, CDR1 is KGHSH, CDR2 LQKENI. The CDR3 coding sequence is TGTGCCAGCTCACCGGGACAGGGCACCGAGCAGTACTTC. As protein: CASSPGQGTEQYF.

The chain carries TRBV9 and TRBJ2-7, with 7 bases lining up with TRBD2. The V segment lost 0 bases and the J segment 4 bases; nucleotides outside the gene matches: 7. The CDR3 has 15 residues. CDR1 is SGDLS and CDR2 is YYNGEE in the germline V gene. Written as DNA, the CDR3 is TGTGCCAGCAGCGTAGGGCGGGGGTCGGTTTACGAGCAGTACTTC. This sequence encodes CASSVGRGSVYEQYF.

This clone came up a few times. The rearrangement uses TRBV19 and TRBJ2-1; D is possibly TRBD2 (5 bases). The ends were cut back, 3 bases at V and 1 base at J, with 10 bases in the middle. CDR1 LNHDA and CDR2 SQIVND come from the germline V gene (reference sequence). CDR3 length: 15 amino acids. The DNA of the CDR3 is TGTGCCAGTAGTATGGGCGGGCCTTCCTACAATGAGCAGTTCTTC. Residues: CASSMGGPSYNEQFF.

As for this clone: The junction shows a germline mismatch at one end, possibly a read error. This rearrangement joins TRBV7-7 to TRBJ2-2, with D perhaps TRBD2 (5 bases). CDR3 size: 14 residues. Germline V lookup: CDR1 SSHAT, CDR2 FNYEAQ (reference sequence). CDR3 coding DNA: TGTGCTAGCAAAAGAGGGTGGAACACCGGGGAGCTGTTTTTT. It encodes CASKRGWNTGELFF.

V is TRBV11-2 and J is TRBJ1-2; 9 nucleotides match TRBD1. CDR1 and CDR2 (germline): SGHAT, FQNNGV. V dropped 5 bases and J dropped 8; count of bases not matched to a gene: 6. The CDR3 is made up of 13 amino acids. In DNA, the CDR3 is TGTGCCAGCAGCCGGGACAGGGAAGGAGGCTACACCTTC. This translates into CASSRDREGGYTF.

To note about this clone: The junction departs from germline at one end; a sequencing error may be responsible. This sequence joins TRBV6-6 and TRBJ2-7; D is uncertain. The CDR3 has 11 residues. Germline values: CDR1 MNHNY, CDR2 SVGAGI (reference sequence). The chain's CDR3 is CASSYSNEQYF. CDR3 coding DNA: TGTGCCAGCAGTTACTCCAACGAGCAGTACTTC.

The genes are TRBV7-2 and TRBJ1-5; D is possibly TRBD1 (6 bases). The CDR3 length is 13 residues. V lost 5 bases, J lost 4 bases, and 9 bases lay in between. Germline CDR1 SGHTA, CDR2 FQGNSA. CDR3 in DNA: TGTGCCAGCAGCCTCGACAGGAATCAGCCCCAGCATTTT. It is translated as CASSLDRNQPQHF. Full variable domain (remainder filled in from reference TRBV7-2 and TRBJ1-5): GAGVSQSPSNKVTEKGKDVELRCDPISGHTALYWYRQSLGQGLEFLIYFQGNSAPDKSGLPSDRFSAERTGGSVSTLTIQRTQQEDSAVYLCASSLDRNQPQHFGDGTRLSIL.

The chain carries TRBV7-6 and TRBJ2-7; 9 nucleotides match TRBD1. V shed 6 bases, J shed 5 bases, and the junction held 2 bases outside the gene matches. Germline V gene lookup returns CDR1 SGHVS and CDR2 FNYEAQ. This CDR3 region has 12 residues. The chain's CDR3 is CASRGTGNEQYF. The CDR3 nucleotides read TGTGCCAGCAGGGGGACAGGGAACGAGCAGTACTTC.

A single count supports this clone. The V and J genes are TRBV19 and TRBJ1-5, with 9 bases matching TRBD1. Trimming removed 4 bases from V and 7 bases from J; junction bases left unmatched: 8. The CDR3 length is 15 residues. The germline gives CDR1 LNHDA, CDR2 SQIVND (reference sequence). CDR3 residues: CASSNLDRGRQPQHF. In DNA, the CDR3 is TGTGCCAGTAGTAACCTGGACAGGGGAAGGCAGCCCCAGCATTTT.

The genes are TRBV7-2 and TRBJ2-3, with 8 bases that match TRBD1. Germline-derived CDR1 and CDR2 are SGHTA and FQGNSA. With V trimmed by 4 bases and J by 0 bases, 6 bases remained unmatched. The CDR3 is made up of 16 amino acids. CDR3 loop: CASSSGQVPSTDTQYF. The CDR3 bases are TGTGCCAGCAGCTCGGGACAGGTCCCGAGCACAGATACGCAGTATTTT.

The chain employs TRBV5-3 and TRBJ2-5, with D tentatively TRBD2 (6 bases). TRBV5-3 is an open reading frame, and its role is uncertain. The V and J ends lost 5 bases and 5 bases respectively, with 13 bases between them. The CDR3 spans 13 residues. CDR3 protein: CARRTGLRETQYF. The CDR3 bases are TGTGCCAGAAGGACTGGACTAAGGGAGACCCAGTACTTC.

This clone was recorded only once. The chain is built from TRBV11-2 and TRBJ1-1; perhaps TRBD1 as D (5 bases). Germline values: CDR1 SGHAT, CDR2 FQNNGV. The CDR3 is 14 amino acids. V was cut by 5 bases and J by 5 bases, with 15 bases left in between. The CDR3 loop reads CASSGGREGTEAFF. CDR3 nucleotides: TGTGCCAGCAGCGGTGGCCGGGAGGGGACTGAAGCTTTCTTT.

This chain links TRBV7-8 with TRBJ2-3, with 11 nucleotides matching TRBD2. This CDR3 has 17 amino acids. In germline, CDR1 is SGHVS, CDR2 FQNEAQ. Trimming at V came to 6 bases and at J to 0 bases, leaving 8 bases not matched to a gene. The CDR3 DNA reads TGTGCCAGCAGAAAGGGCCGGACTAGCGGGAGCACAGATACGCAGTATTTT. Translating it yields CASRKGRTSGSTDTQYF.

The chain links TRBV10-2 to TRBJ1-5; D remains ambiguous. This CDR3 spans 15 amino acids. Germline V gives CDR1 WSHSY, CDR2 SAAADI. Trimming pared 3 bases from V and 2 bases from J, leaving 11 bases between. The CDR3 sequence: CASSDLAEGNQPQHF. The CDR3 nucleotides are TGCGCCAGCAGTGACTTGGCGGAGGGCAATCAGCCCCAGCATTTT.

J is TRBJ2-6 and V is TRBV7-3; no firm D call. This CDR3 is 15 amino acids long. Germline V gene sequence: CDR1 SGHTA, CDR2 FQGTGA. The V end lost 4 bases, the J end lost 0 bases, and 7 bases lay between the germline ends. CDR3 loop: CASSSRHSGANVLTF. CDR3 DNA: TGTGCCAGCAGCTCGCGGCACTCTGGGGCCAACGTCCTGACTTTC.

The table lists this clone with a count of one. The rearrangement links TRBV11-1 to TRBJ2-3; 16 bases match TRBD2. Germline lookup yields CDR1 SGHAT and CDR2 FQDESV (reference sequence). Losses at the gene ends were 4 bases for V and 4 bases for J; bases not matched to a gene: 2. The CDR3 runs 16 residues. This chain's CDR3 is CASSSGTSGRADTQYF. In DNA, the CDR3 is TGTGCCAGCAGCTCCGGGACTAGCGGGAGGGCAGATACGCAGTATTTT.

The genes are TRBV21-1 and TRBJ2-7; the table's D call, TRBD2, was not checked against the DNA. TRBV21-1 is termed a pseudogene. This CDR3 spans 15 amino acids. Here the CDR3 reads CASSERRGGTSEQYF. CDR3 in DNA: TGTGCCAGCAGCGAAAGGAGGGGGGGGACTAGCGAGCAGTACTTC.

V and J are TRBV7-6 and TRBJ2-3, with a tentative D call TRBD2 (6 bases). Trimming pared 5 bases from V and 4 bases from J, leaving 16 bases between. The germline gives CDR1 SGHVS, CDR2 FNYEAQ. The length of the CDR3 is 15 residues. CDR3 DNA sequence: TGTGCCAGCAGCGACCCGGCTAGCGCCCCAGATACGCAGTATTTT. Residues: CASSDPASAPDTQYF.